Listed here is a single T cell receptor (beta chain). The sample originates from a study of control samples from healthy donors and cancer patients. Here immunoSEQ multiplex PCR was the method, and the copy in TCRdb shows in-frame clones only, minus some. The data contain around 110,000 clones, around 89% of them seen just once; the ten biggest clones take up 2% to 2.5%. V lost 4 bases and J lost 4; bases outside the gene matches: 8. The germline V gene encodes CDR1 SGHRS and CDR2 YFSETQ. CDR3 length: 15 residues. Sequenced input: blood. This chain joins TRBV5-1 and TRBJ2-5, with TRBD1 matching over 9 bases. The sequence came from a woman aged 65 to 85 in good health. CDR3 amino acids: CASSEPDRGLETQYF. The DNA of the CDR3 is TGCGCCAGCAGCGAACCCGACAGGGGGTTAGAGACCCAGTACTTC.